The T cell receptor (beta chain) described here comes from a study of CD8 T cells in Susac syndrome. Study-level points and caveats: The CD4+ T cell repertoires in Susac syndrome were not clonally expanded.

Germline lookup yields CDR1 SGHTA and CDR2 FQGNSA. Trimming removed 5 bases from V and 6 bases from J, with 17 bases in between. The CDR3 totals 15 residues. As regards this clonotype: Antigen unknown.

After extraction with the RNeasy kit, about 0.5 to 1 ug of the RNA was reverse transcribed using random hexamers. With immunoSEQ multiplex PCR, TCR beta CDR3 was amplified across 54 Vbeta and 13 Jbeta. MiXCR was run by TCRdb on the immunoSEQ multiplex PCR reads, yielding one entry per CDR3 protein. The data show a few hundred thousand distinct CDR3 sequences, with 94% seen just once and about 0.14% held by the top ten. TEMRA cells were FACS-enriched, with CD8+ and CD4+ T cells isolated negatively. This TCR derives from a human donor with Susac syndrome. Input material: CD4+ T cells from PBMCs. The chain links TRBV7-2 to TRBJ1-5, with D maybe TRBD1 (6 bases). CDR3 region: CASSIDGGQAQPQHF. Here the CDR3 DNA reads TGTGCCAGCAGCATAGACGGGGGGCAAGCTCAGCCCCAGCATTTT.